A selection of T cell receptor beta chains follows, all from one sample in a study of T cell changes during pregnancy in multiple sclerosis. Profiling relied on immunoSEQ multiplex PCR, and the TCRdb table lists in-frame clones only, not all of them. This table holds more than 30,000 clones, 92% found once. The sequenced sample consisted of PBMCs (not recorded whether the cells were cultured). These receptors all come from a female donor with multiple sclerosis, enrolled in a pregnancy study. Each CDR3 is given with its conserved first and last residue. Fields, in order: CDR3 DNA, CDR3 protein, D gene, J gene, V gene. D genes are given only for firm matches.

CDR3 DNA: TGTGCCAGCAGCCATGGGTTTGAAGCTTTCTTT; CDR3 protein: CASSHGFEAFF; D gene: .; J gene: TRBJ1-1; V gene: TRBV5-4
CDR3 DNA: TGTGCCAGCAGCTTAGTAGGCAGGGAAGCTGGCTACACCTTC; CDR3 protein: CASSLVGREAGYTF; D gene: .; J gene: TRBJ1-2; V gene: TRBV7-6
CDR3 DNA: TGTGCCACTATCGATACAGGGGCCAATCAGCCCCAGCATTTT; CDR3 protein: CATIDTGANQPQHF; D gene: TRBD1; J gene: TRBJ1-5; V gene: TRBV19
CDR3 DNA: TGCGCCAGCAGCCAATCTAAGCGGGTACAGACCTACGAGCAGTACTTC; CDR3 protein: CASSQSKRVQTYEQYF; D gene: .; J gene: TRBJ2-7; V gene: TRBV4-1
CDR3 DNA: TGTGCCAGCAGGTCCTCTCGTGGCGGGGAGGGCACTGAAGCTTTCTTT; CDR3 protein: CASRSSRGGEGTEAFF; D gene: .; J gene: TRBJ1-1; V gene: TRBV6-4
CDR3 DNA: TGTGCCAGCATTCCAGGCTTAGAGAACACCGGGGAGCTGTTTTTT; CDR3 protein: CASIPGLENTGELFF; D gene: .; J gene: TRBJ2-2; V gene: TRBV5-4
CDR3 DNA: TGCGCCAGCAGCCCGAGGCTAGCACTACCGAAGCCAGATACGCAGTATTTT; CDR3 protein: CASSPRLALPKPDTQYF; D gene: .; J gene: TRBJ2-3; V gene: TRBV5-1
CDR3 DNA: TGTGCCAGCAGCCAAGAATCGGCAGGGATCTACGAGCAGTACTTC; CDR3 protein: CASSQESAGIYEQYF; D gene: .; J gene: TRBJ2-7; V gene: TRBV4-2
CDR3 DNA: TGTGCCAGCAGCCAATCCGGACCGGGTGGTTCTTCCGGCTACACCTTC; CDR3 protein: CASSQSGPGGSSGYTF; D gene: .; J gene: TRBJ1-2; V gene: TRBV16
CDR3 DNA: TGTGCCAGCAGCCCTTCCACAGATACGCAGTATTTT; CDR3 protein: CASSPSTDTQYF; D gene: .; J gene: TRBJ2-3; V gene: TRBV11-2
CDR3 DNA: TGTGCCAGCAGCCCGGGACAGGGAGAACAGCCCCAGCATTTT; CDR3 protein: CASSPGQGEQPQHF; D gene: TRBD1; J gene: TRBJ1-5; V gene: TRBV6-4
CDR3 DNA: TGTGCCAGTAGTATAGGCACTAGTCGTAATGAGCAGTTCTTC; CDR3 protein: CASSIGTSRNEQFF; D gene: .; J gene: TRBJ2-1; V gene: TRBV19